This TCR beta chain derives from a study of glioma-infiltrating T cells. Using RNA template, CDR3s of TCR alpha and beta were amplified with iRepertoire arm-PCR. MiXCR, applied by TCRdb to the multiplex PCR reads, yields one record per CDR3 protein. Here the sample spans approximately 100,000 distinct CDR3 sequences, less than 30% being singletons. Germline loops: CDR1 DFQATT, CDR2 SNEGSKA (reference sequence). This CDR3 is built from 12 residues. This clonotype was found many times. The chain couples TRBV20-1 to TRBJ2-1, with 8 bases identical to TRBD2. The clonotype originates from a human donor with low-grade glioma or glioblastoma, undergoing nonglioma brain surgery, or in good health (not recorded which). Material: glioma tissue, nonneoplastic brain tissue, or PBMCs (not recorded which). CDR3 nucleotide sequence: TGCACCCCAGGCCCCCGGGGGGGCGAGCAGTTCTTC. Translated, it gives CTPGPRGGEQFF.